The present T cell receptor beta chain was sequenced within a study of Ad26.COV2.S vaccination and SARS-CoV-2 variants (dated by TCRdb to the early 2020s). As for the study more broadly: Donors in the vaccine arm were drawn from COV1001, a multicentre, randomized, double-blind, placebo-controlled phase I-IIa trial testing Ad26.COV2.S in healthy adults. The TCR-sequenced set comprised approximately 32 samples: 19 Ad26.COV2.S vaccine recipients, 5 placebo recipients and 8 SARS-CoV-2 convalescent individuals. Blinding of investigators to trial group allocation was maintained during experiments and outcome assessment. Participants in the trial were split at random into five groups of five each, receiving low-dose or high-dose Ad26.COV2.S once or twice, or else placebo on both occasions. Ad26.COV2.S was given intramuscularly at 5x10^10 or 1x10^11 viral particles, as a single shot or as two shots 56 days apart. Sequencing of the TCRbeta repertoire served to evaluate the specificity and breadth of SARS-CoV-2-reactive T cell receptors following Ad26.COV2.S vaccination. General findings and caveats noted by the study authors: Vaccine and placebo recipients had similar non-spike TCR breadth, a finding consistent with the vaccine containing only spike. The study lacked the statistical power to compare responses across vaccine doses or regimens. It was noted by the authors that total T cell responses may have been underestimated by the TCR breadth and depth analyses. Higher spike-specific TCR breadth was observed in Ad26.COV2.S recipients than in placebo recipients (P = 0.0014). After vaccination, substantial breadth of spike-specific CD8+ and CD4+ T cell responses was reported.

Sample treatment or condition, as interpreted from the label and publication: roughly 18 received Ad26.COV2.S at low or high dose, single or two shots; roughly five received placebo; per-sample allocation not given. For vaccine and placebo recipients, repertoires were sequenced using samples collected on day 63 after the first injection. In Cohort 1b, roughly 25 adults aged 18-55 years were enrolled at a single site in Boston, USA, between 29 July and 7 August 2020. As a vaccine, Ad26.COV2.S was a replication-incompetent adenovirus type 26 vector that expressed a prefusion-stabilized SARS-CoV-2 spike protein derived from the original Wuhan strain. TCRbeta CDR3 regions were sequenced with the immunoSEQ Assay. After extraction, genomic DNA underwent amplification by bias-controlled multiplex PCR, followed by high-throughput sequencing. Processing in the source paper ran as follows. To quantify the absolute abundance of every unique TCRbeta CDR3 region, sequences were collapsed and filtered. T cell fraction was estimated by normalizing TCRbeta template counts to usable DNA, with usable DNA measured through amplification of reference genes found in all nucleated cells. Repertoire TCRs were annotated as SARS-CoV-2-specific by exact matching of V gene, CDR3 amino acid sequence and J gene to a known reactive TCR set. The reference SARS-CoV-2 TCR set was obtained from MIRA and was filtered for enrichment in COVID-19-positive ImmuneCODE repertoires, whereby public or cross-reactive TCRs were removed. Based on the MIRA antigens, annotated TCRs were further analysed at the level of specific ORF or position within ORF. Breadth was defined as annotated unique rearrangements over total unique productive rearrangements; depth was the summed frequency of those rearrangements. TCR breadth was compared between groups using two-sided Wilcoxon rank-sum tests. TCRdb mirrors the immuneACCESS table, restricted to in-frame sequences. Some clones are absent from its copies; in checked studies, under half trace to an unresolved V gene, and the reason for the others is unknown. V, J and clone size are taken as reported in that table, and D and trimming were inferred from the DNA itself. The sample table contains about 460,000 clones; only one count was recorded for roughly 87% of them. 1.7% of the sample rests with the top ten.

Points on this clone: Its recognized antigen is unknown. Per-base qualities were not stored, and no clone one base away is much larger.

Trimming takes 4 bases from V and 2 bases from J, and the germline ends sit 14 bases apart. Per the germline V gene, SGHAT is the CDR1 and FQNNGV is the CDR2. Its CDR3 holds 15 amino acids, cysteine through phenylalanine. This entry keeps only the CDR3 DNA: 45 bases, framed from base 1. Sequenced material: peripheral blood, taken in a trial of Ad26.COV2.S vaccine versus placebo. The chain is made from TRBV11-2 and TRBJ2-5; the D assignment is uncertain and may be TRBD1 or TRBD2, with 5 bases supporting each. This sequence was found in a person aged 18 to 65 who received the Ad26.COV2.S COVID-19 vaccine or a placebo. In nucleotides, the sequence is TGTGCCAGCAGCTCCGGGACCACCTCTCAAGAGACCCAGTACTTC. This translates into CASSSGTTSQETQYF. The reference TRBV11-2 and TRBJ2-5 proteins fill in what lies around the CDR3, so the full variable domain reads EAGVAQSPRYKIIEKRQSVAFWCNPISGHATLYWYQQILGQGPKLLIQFQNNGVVDDSQLPKDRFSAERLKGVDSTLKIQPAKLEDSAVYLCASSSGTTSQETQYFGPGTRLLVL.